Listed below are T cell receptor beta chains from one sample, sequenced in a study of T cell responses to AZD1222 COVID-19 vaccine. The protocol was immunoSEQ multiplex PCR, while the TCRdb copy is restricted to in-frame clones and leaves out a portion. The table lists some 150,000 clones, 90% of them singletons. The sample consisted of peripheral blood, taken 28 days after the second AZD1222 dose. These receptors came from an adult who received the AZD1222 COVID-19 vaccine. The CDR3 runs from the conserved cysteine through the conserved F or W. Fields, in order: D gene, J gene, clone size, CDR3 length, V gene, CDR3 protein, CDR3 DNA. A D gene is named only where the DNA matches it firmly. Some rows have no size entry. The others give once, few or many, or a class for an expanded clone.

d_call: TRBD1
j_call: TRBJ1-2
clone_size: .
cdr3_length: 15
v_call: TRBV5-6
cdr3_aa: CASSLLGQGANGYTF
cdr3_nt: TGTGCCAGCAGCTTATTGGGACAGGGGGCAAATGGCTACACCTTC

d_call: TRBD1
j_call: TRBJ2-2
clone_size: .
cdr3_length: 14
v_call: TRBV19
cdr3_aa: CASSIPQGAGELFF
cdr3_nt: TGTGCCAGTAGTATACCTCAGGGGGCCGGGGAGCTGTTTTTT

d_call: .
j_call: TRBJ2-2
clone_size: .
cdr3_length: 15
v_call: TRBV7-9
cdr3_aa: CASSLPPGGTGELFF
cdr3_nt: TGTGCCAGCAGCTTACCCCCCGGAGGCACCGGGGAGCTGTTTTTT

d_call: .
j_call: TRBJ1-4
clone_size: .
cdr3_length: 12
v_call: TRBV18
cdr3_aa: CASSPGDGKLFF
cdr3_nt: TGTGCCAGCTCGCCCGGGGATGGAAAACTGTTTTTT

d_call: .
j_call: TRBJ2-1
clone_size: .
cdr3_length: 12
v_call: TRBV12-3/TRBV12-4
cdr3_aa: CASGYRLIEQFF
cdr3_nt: TGTGCCAGCGGATACCGCCTAATCGAGCAGTTCTTC

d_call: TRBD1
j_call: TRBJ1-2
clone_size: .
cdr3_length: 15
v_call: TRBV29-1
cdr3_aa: CSVGGGDREDYGYTF
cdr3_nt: TGCAGCGTGGGAGGCGGGGACAGGGAGGACTATGGCTACACCTTC

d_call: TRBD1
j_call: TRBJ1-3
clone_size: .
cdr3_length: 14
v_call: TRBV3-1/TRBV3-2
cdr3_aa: CASSPRDSGNTIYF
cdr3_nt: TGTGCCAGCAGCCCTCGGGACAGCGGAAACACCATATATTTT

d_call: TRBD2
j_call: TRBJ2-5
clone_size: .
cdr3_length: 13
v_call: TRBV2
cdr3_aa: CASDRAGGETQYF
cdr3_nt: TGTGCCAGCGATCGAGCGGGAGGGGAGACCCAGTACTTC

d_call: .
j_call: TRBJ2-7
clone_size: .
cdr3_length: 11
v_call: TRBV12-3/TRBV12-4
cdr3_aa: CASSLDYEQYF
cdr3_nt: TGTGCCAGCAGTTTAGACTACGAGCAGTACTTC

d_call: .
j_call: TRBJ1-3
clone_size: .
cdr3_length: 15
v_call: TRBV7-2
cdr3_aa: CASSLAVQWGNTIYF
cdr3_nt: TGTGCCAGCAGCTTAGCAGTTCAGTGGGGAAACACCATATATTTT

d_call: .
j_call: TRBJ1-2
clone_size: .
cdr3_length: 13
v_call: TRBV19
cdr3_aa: CASSIGQAGGYTF
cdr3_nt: TGTGCCAGTAGTATAGGACAGGCCGGGGGCTACACCTTC

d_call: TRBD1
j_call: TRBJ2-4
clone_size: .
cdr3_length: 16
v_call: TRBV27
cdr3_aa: CASRTDRERPGNIQYF
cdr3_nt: TGTGCCAGCAGGACAGACAGGGAGAGACCGGGAAACATTCAGTACTTC

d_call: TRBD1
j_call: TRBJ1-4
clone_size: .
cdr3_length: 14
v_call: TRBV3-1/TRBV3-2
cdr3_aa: CASTFQGGDEKLFF
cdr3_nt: TGTGCCAGCACCTTCCAGGGGGGGGATGAAAAACTGTTTTTT

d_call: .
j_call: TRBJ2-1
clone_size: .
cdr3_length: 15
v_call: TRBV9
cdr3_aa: CASSVDIRGPNEQFF
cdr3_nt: TGTGCCAGCAGCGTAGATATCAGGGGACCGAATGAGCAGTTCTTC

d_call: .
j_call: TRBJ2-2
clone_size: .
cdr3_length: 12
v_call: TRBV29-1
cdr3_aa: CSVDGITGELFF
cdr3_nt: TGCAGCGTTGATGGGATAACCGGGGAGCTGTTTTTT

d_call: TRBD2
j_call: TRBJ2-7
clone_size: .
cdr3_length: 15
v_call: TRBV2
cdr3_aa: CASSVLAGGINEQYF
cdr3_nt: TGTGCCAGCAGTGTACTAGCGGGAGGCATCAACGAGCAGTACTTC

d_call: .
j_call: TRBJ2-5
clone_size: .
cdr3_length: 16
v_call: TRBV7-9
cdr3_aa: CASSLVGGDLRETQYF
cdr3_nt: TGTGCCAGCAGCTTAGTTGGCGGGGACCTACGAGAGACCCAGTACTTC

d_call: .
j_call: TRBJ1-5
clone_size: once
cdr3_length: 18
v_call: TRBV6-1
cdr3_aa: CASSESRKGPGGNQPQHF
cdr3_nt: TGTGCCAGCAGTGAATCCCGGAAGGGGCCAGGGGGCAATCAGCCCCAGCATTTT

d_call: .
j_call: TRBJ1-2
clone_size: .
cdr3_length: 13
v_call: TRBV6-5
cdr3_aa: CASNQIDRYGYTF
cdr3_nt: TGTGCCAGCAACCAAATTGACAGATATGGCTACACCTTC

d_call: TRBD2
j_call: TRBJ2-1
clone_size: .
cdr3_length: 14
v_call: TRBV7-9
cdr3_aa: CASSLWLAGDEQFF
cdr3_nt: TGTGCCAGCAGCTTATGGCTAGCGGGAGATGAGCAGTTCTTC

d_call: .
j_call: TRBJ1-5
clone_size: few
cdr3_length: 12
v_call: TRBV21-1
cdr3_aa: CAPPGSNQPQHF
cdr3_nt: TGTGCCCCACCGGGGAGCAATCAGCCCCAGCATTTT

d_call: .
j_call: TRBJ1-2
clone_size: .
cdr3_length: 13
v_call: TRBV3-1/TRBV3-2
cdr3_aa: CASSKEANYGYTF
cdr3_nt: TGTGCCAGCAGCAAGGAGGCTAACTATGGCTACACCTTC

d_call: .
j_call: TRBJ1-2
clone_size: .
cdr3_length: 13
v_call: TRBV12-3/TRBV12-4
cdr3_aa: CASSLPDNYGYTF
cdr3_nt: TGTGCCAGCAGTTTACCAGATAACTATGGCTACACCTTC

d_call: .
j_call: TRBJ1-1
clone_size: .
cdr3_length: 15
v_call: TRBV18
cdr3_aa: CASSPPSTANTEAFF
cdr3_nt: TGTGCCAGCTCACCACCTTCGACAGCAAACACTGAAGCTTTCTTT

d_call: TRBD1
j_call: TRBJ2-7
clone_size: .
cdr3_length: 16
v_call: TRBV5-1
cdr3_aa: CASSLRTGTGFHEQYF
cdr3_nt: TGCGCCAGCAGCTTGCGTACCGGGACAGGGTTCCACGAGCAGTACTTC

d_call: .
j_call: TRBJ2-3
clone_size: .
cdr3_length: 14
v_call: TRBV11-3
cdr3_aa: CASSLELATDTQYF
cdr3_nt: TGTGCCAGCAGCTTAGAACTAGCCACAGATACGCAGTATTTT

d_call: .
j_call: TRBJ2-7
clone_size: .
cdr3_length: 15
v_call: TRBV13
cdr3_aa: CASSLGGKSTYEQYF
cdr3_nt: TGTGCCAGCAGCTTAGGGGGGAAGAGCACCTACGAGCAGTACTTC

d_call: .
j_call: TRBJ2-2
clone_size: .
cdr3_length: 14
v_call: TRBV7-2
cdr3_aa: CASSLQGTTGELFF
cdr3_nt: TGTGCCAGCAGCCTACAGGGAACCACCGGGGAGCTGTTTTTT

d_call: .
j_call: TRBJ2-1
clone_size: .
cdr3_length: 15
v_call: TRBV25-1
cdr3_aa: CASSRPGIAKDEQFF
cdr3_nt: TGTGCCAGCAGCCGCCCCGGGATTGCAAAGGATGAGCAGTTCTTC

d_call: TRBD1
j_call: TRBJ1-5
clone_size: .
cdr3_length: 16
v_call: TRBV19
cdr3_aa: CASSRVPGQGSQPQHF
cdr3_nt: TGTGCCAGTAGTCGCGTTCCCGGACAGGGGAGTCAGCCCCAGCATTTT

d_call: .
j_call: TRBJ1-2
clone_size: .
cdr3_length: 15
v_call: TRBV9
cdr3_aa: CASSVGARGNYGYTF
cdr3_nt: TGTGCCAGCAGCGTAGGGGCCCGAGGGAACTATGGCTACACCTTC

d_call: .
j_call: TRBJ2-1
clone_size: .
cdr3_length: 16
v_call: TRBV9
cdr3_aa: CASSVKTPSSYNEQFF
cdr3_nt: TGTGCCAGCAGCGTAAAGACCCCTAGCTCCTACAATGAGCAGTTCTTC

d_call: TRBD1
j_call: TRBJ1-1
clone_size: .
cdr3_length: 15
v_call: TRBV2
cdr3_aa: CASNRGPSGNTEAFF
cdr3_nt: TGTGCCAGCAACAGGGGTCCCTCTGGAAACACTGAAGCTTTCTTT

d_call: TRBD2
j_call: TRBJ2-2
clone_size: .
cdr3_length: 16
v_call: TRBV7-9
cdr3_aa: CASSPGLAGFPGELFF
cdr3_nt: TGTGCCAGCAGTCCCGGACTAGCGGGATTTCCCGGGGAGCTGTTTTTT

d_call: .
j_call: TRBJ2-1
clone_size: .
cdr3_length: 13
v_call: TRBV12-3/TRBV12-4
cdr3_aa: CASSSDSYNEQFF
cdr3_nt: TGTGCCAGCAGTTCTGACAGCTACAATGAGCAGTTCTTC

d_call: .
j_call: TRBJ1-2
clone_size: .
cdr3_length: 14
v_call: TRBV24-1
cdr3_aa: CATSERAQHGGYTF
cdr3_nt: TGTGCCACCAGTGAGAGGGCCCAGCACGGTGGCTACACCTTC

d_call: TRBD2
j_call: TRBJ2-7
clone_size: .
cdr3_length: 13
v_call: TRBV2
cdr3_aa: CASLPGTTYEQYF
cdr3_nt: TGTGCCAGCCTTCCAGGGACTACCTACGAGCAGTACTTC

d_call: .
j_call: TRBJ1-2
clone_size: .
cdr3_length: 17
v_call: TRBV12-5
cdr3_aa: CASGLVALDPSDYGYTF
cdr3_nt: TGTGCTAGTGGTTTGGTAGCTTTGGACCCCTCGGACTATGGCTACACCTTC

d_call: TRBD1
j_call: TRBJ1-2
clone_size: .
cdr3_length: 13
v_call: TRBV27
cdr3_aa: CASSLTGVGGYTF
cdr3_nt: TGTGCCAGCAGTTTAACAGGGGTCGGAGGCTACACCTTC

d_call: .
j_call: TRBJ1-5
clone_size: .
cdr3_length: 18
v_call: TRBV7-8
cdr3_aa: CASSFSDGTALRNQPQHF
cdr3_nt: TGTGCCAGCAGCTTTTCCGATGGGACCGCGTTACGCAATCAGCCCCAGCATTTT

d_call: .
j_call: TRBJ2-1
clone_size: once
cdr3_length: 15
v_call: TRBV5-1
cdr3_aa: CASSLDGSANNEQFF
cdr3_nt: TGCGCCAGCAGCTTGGATGGTAGCGCCAACAATGAGCAGTTCTTC

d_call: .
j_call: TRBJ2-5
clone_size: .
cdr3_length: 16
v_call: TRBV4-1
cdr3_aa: CASSQEGRVSQETQYF
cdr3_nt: TGCGCCAGCAGCCAAGAAGGCAGAGTTTCCCAAGAGACCCAGTACTTC

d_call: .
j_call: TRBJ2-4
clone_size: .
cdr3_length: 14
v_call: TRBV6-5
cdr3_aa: CATRDTIAKNIQYF
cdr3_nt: TGTGCCACCCGGGACACCATAGCCAAAAACATTCAGTACTTC

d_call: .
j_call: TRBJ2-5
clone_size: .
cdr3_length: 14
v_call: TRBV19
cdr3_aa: CASSTRGGHGTQYF
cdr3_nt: TGTGCCAGTAGTACCCGGGGAGGACACGGGACCCAGTACTTC

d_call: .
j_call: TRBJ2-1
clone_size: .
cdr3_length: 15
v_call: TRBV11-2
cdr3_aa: CASSFLVSTNNEQFF
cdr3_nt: TGTGCCAGCAGCTTCCTAGTCTCAACTAACAATGAGCAGTTCTTC

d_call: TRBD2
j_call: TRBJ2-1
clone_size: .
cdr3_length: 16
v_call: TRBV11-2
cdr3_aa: CASSFLLAGPNNEQFF
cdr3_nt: TGTGCCAGCAGCTTCCTACTAGCGGGACCCAATAATGAGCAGTTCTTC

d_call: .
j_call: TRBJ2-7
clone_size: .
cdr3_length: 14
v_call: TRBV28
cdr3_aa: CASSLQGGSYEQYF
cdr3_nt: TGTGCCAGCAGTTTACAGGGTGGGTCCTACGAGCAGTACTTC

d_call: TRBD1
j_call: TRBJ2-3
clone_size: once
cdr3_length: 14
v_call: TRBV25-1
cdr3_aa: CASSGRTGRDTQYF
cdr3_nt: TGTGCCAGCAGTGGACGGACAGGGAGGGATACGCAGTATTTT

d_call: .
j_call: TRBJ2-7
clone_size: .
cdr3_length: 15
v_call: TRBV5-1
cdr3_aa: CASSLVEQSPYEQYF
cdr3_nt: TGCGCCAGCAGCTTGGTGGAACAGAGTCCCTACGAGCAGTACTTC